These T cell receptor beta chains were read from a single sample in a study of control samples from healthy donors and cancer patients. Only in-frame clones appear in the TCRdb table, and some are missing; sequencing was by immunoSEQ multiplex PCR. The table includes about 140,000 clones, 90% to 95% detected once. The material sequenced was blood. The source is a man aged 35 to 55 in good health. Both conserved end residues are part of each CDR3. Fields, in order: V gene, J gene, clone size, CDR3 protein. A row's size may be missing; if present it is once, few, many or a size class.

v_call: TRBV4-1; j_call: TRBJ2-7; clone_size: -; cdr3_aa: CASSQLTGGEQYF
v_call: TRBV7-8; j_call: TRBJ1-1; clone_size: few; cdr3_aa: CASSAGQPNTEAFF
v_call: TRBV27; j_call: TRBJ1-5; clone_size: -; cdr3_aa: CASSLKGGWNQPQHF
v_call: TRBV13; j_call: TRBJ1-3; clone_size: -; cdr3_aa: CASSFLSDVGNTIYF
v_call: TRBV6-1; j_call: TRBJ1-1; clone_size: -; cdr3_aa: CASSERTGRNTEAFF
v_call: TRBV30; j_call: TRBJ1-1; clone_size: -; cdr3_aa: CAWSHRVTEAFF
v_call: TRBV18; j_call: TRBJ2-3; clone_size: -; cdr3_aa: CASSPFTGGTADTQYF
v_call: TRBV7-2; j_call: TRBJ1-2; clone_size: -; cdr3_aa: CASRTDRGHGGYTF
v_call: TRBV2; j_call: TRBJ2-1; clone_size: -; cdr3_aa: CASSWAGTSYNEQFF
v_call: TRBV2; j_call: TRBJ2-5; clone_size: -; cdr3_aa: CASSDLQGARETQYF
v_call: TRBV19; j_call: TRBJ2-2; clone_size: -; cdr3_aa: CASSHGQGGRARTGELFF
v_call: TRBV28; j_call: TRBJ2-1; clone_size: -; cdr3_aa: CASSPGQGELNEQFF
v_call: TRBV6-5; j_call: TRBJ2-7; clone_size: -; cdr3_aa: CASRLGYRSYEQYF
v_call: TRBV9; j_call: TRBJ2-2; clone_size: -; cdr3_aa: CASSVAGLEPGELFF
v_call: TRBV3-1/TRBV3-2; j_call: TRBJ2-5; clone_size: -; cdr3_aa: CASSSTPGFFQETQYF
v_call: TRBV27; j_call: TRBJ2-3; clone_size: -; cdr3_aa: CASSLFTTADTQYF
v_call: TRBV9; j_call: TRBJ1-1; clone_size: once; cdr3_aa: CASSVTVNTEAFF
v_call: TRBV10-3; j_call: TRBJ1-2; clone_size: -; cdr3_aa: CAISPDSLNYGYTF
v_call: TRBV5-1; j_call: TRBJ2-2; clone_size: -; cdr3_aa: CASSLSGELFF
v_call: TRBV5-4; j_call: TRBJ1-1; clone_size: -; cdr3_aa: CASSLAGGSPEAFF
v_call: TRBV24-1; j_call: TRBJ1-2; clone_size: -; cdr3_aa: CATSVSQGYGYTF
v_call: TRBV15; j_call: TRBJ1-3; clone_size: -; cdr3_aa: CATSRLNSGNTIYF
v_call: TRBV18; j_call: TRBJ2-7; clone_size: -; cdr3_aa: CASSRDGPALGEQYF
v_call: TRBV28; j_call: TRBJ1-4; clone_size: -; cdr3_aa: CASAEEEKLFF
v_call: TRBV6-5; j_call: TRBJ2-2; clone_size: -; cdr3_aa: CASKLGPVRGELFF
v_call: TRBV9; j_call: TRBJ2-2; clone_size: -; cdr3_aa: CASSVAVAGGGVGTGELFF
v_call: TRBV27; j_call: TRBJ1-4; clone_size: once; cdr3_aa: CASSLTRQGWRTNEKLFF
v_call: TRBV6-6; j_call: TRBJ1-1; clone_size: -; cdr3_aa: CASSNRVMNTEAFF
v_call: TRBV28; j_call: TRBJ1-2; clone_size: -; cdr3_aa: CASTSQDLYGYTF
v_call: TRBV5-1; j_call: TRBJ1-4; clone_size: once; cdr3_aa: CASSLTNSREKLFF
v_call: TRBV12-3/TRBV12-4; j_call: TRBJ1-5; clone_size: -; cdr3_aa: CASSFSSNQPQHF
v_call: TRBV25-1; j_call: TRBJ1-1; clone_size: -; cdr3_aa: CASRKGQVNTEAFF
v_call: TRBV11-2; j_call: TRBJ2-3; clone_size: -; cdr3_aa: CASSLQPGTSYTRDTQYF
v_call: TRBV5-4; j_call: TRBJ1-2; clone_size: once; cdr3_aa: CASSLSLGTDYGYTF
v_call: TRBV25-1; j_call: TRBJ2-3; clone_size: few; cdr3_aa: CASSLDRVGGADTQYF
v_call: TRBV6-5; j_call: TRBJ2-3; clone_size: -; cdr3_aa: CASIPGQPTDTQYF
v_call: TRBV29-1; j_call: TRBJ2-2; clone_size: -; cdr3_aa: CSVKRQGESTGELFF
v_call: TRBV6-2/TRBV6-3; j_call: TRBJ1-6; clone_size: -; cdr3_aa: CASSYDGYSPLHF
v_call: TRBV6-5; j_call: TRBJ1-3; clone_size: -; cdr3_aa: CASSRQGNTGNTIYF
v_call: TRBV19; j_call: TRBJ1-1; clone_size: -; cdr3_aa: CASRRRQVSPRSTEAFF